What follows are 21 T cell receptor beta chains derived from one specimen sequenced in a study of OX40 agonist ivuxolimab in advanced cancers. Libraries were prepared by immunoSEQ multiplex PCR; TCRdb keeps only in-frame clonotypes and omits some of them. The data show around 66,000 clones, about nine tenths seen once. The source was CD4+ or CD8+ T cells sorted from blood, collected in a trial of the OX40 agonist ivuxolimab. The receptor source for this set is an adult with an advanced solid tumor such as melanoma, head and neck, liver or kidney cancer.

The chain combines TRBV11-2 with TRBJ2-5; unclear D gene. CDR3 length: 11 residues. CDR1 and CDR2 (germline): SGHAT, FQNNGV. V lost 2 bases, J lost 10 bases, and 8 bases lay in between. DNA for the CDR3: TGTGCCAGCAGCTTAAGTGTAATCCAGTACTTC. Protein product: CASSLSVIQYF. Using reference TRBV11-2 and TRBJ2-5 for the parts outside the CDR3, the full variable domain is EAGVAQSPRYKIIEKRQSVAFWCNPISGHATLYWYQQILGQGPKLLIQFQNNGVVDDSQLPKDRFSAERLKGVDSTLKIQPAKLEDSAVYLCASSLSVIQYFGPGTRLLVL.

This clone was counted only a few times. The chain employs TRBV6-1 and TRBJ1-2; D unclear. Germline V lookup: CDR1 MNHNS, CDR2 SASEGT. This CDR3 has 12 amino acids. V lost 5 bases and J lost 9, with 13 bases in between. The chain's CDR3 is CASSLDGVSYTF. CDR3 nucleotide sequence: TGTGCCAGCAGTTTGGATGGAGTGAGCTACACCTTC.

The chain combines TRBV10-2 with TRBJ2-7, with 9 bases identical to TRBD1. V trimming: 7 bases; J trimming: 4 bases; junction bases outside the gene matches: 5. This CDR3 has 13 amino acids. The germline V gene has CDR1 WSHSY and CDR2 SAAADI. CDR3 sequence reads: CASTLGQGYEQYF. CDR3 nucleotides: TGCGCCAGCACCCTGGGACAGGGTTACGAGCAGTACTTC.

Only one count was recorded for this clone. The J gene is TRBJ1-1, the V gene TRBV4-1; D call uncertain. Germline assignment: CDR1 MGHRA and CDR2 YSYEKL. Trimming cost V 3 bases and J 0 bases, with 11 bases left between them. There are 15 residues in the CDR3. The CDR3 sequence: CASSHEAYMNTEAFF. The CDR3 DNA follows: TGCGCCAGCAGCCACGAGGCTTATATGAACACTGAAGCTTTCTTT.

CDR3 sequence: CASSPQRGARYEQYF. CDR3 DNA sequence: TGCGCCAGCAGCCCTCAGAGGGGGGCTCGCTACGAGCAGTACTTC. This chain uses TRBV4-1 with TRBJ2-7, with D perhaps TRBD1 or TRBD2 (6 bases each). The CDR3 is made up of 15 amino acids. V shed 4 bases and J shed 3 bases, with 16 bases lying between them. CDR1 and CDR2 (germline): MGHRA, YSYEKL.

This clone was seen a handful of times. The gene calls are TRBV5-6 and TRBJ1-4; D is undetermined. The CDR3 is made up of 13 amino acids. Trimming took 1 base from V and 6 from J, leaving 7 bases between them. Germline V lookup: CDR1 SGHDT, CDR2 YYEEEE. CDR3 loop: CASSLMEDEKLFF. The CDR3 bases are TGTGCCAGCAGCTTGATGGAAGATGAAAAACTGTTTTTT.

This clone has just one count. CDR3 nucleotides: TGTGCCAGCAGTTCTCAGCGGGGGCGAACCGGGGAGCTGTTTTTT. Its protein is CASSSQRGRTGELFF. This sequence joins TRBV6-5 and TRBJ2-2; TRBD2 matches at 8 bases. CDR1 and CDR2 (germline): MNHEY, SVGAGI. V lost 4 bases and J lost 5; bases outside the gene matches: 6. There are 15 residues in the CDR3.

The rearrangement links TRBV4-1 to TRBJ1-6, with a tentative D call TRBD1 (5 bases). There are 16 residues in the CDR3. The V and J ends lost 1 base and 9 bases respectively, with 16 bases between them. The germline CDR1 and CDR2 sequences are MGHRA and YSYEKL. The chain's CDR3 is CASSQVGGEGASPLHF. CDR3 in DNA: TGCGCCAGCAGCCAAGTAGGAGGGGAAGGGGCTTCACCCCTCCACTTT.

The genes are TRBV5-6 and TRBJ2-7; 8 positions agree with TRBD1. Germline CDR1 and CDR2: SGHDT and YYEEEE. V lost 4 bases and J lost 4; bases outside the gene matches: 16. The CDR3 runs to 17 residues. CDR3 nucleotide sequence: TGTGCCAGCAGCACCCAACAGGGGGTCGATCCTCTGTACGAGCAGTACTTC. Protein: CASSTQQGVDPLYEQYF.

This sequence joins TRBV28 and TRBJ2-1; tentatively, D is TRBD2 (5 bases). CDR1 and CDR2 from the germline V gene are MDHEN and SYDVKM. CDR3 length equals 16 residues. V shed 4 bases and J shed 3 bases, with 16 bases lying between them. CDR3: CASSSRTPDLYNEQFF. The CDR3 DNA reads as TGTGCCAGCAGTTCCAGGACTCCCGACCTCTACAATGAGCAGTTCTTC.

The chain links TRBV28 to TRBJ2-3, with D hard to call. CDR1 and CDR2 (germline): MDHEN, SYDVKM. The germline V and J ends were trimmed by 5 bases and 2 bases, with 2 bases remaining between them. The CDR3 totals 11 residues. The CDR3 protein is CASSDTDTQYF. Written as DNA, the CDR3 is TGTGCCAGCAGTGACACAGATACGCAGTATTTT.

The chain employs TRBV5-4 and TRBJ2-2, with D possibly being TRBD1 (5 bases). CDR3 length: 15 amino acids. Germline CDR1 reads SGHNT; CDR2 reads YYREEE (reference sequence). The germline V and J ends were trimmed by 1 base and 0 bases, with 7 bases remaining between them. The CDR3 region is CASSLKGANTGELFF. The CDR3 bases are TGTGCCAGCAGCTTGAAAGGGGCGAACACCGGGGAGCTGTTTTTT.

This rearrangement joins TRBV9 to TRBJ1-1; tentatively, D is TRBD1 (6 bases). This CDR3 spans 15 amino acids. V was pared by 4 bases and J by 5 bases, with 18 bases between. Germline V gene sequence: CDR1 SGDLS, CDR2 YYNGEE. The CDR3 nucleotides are TGTGCCAGCAGCCCCTTAACAGGGTCGGGGACTGAAGCTTTCTTT. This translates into CASSPLTGSGTEAFF.

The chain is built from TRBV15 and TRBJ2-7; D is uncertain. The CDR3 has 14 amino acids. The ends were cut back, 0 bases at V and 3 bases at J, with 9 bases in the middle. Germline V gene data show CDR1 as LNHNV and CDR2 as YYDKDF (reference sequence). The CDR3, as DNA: TGTGCCACCAGCAGAGAGGCCCTAGACTACGAGCAGTACTTC. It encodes CATSREALDYEQYF.

CDR3 sequence (DNA): TGTGCCAGCAGACAGGGAGTCTCTGGAAACACCATATATTTT. Its translation is CASRQGVSGNTIYF. The rearrangement uses TRBV5-6 and TRBJ1-3; a weak D match, TRBD1 (6 bases). CDR1 is SGHDT and CDR2 is YYEEEE in the germline V gene. There are 14 residues in the CDR3. V dropped 5 bases and J dropped 0 bases, with 9 bases sitting between them.

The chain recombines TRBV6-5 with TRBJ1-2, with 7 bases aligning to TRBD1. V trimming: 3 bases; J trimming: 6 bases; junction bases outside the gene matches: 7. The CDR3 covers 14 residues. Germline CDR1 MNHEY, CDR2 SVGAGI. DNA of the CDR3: TGTGCCAGCAGTTATTCGTCCGGGACAGATGGCTACACCTTC. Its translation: CASSYSSGTDGYTF.

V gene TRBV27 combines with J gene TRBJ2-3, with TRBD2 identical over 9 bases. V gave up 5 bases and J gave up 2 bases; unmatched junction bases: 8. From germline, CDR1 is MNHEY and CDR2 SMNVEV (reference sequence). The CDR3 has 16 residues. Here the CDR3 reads CASSTLIAGVTDTQYF. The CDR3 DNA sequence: TGTGCCAGCAGTACCCTAATAGCGGGGGTCACAGATACGCAGTATTTT.

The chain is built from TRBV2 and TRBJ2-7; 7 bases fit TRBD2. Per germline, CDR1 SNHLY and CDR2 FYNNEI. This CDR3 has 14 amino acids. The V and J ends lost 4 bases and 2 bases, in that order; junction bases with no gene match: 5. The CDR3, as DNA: TGTGCCAGCAGTGGGCGGGGGTTGACCTACGAGCAGTACTTC. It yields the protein CASSGRGLTYEQYF.

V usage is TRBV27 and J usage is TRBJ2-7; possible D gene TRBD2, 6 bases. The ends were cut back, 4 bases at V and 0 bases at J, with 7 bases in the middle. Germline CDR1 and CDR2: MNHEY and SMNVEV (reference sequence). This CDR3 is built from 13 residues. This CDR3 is CASSWGDSYEQYF. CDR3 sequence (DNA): TGTGCCAGCAGTTGGGGGGACTCCTACGAGCAGTACTTC.

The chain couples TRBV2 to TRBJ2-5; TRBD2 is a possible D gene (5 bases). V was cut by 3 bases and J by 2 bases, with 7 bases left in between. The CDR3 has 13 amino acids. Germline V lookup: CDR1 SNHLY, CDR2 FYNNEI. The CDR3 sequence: CASSDGIQETQYF. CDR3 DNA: TGTGCCAGCAGTGACGGGATTCAAGAGACCCAGTACTTC.

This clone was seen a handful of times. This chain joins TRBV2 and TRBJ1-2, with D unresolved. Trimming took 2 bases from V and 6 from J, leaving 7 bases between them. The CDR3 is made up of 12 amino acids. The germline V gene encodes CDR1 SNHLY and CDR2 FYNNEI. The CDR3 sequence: CASSEWGNGYTF. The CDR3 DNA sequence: TGTGCCAGCAGTGAATGGGGAAATGGCTACACCTTC.